This TCR beta chain was sequenced in a study of beta chain features in type 1 diabetes. Study-level results: Fewer insertions but more deletions were seen at VDJ junctions in type 1 diabetes patients. Type 1 diabetes patients had moderately but significantly shorter TCRB CDR3s in all four CD4+ subsets.

As every portion of the isolated RNA was reverse transcribed, the sequencing read expressed TCRB transcripts. Assay used: immunoSEQ multiplex PCR; TCRdb lists only in-frame clones, some missing. Of more than 250,000 clones in the sample, approximately 16% were seen once. This clone has only a few counts. Its target is not known. The sequencing sample was made of naive CD4+ T cells from blood. The receptor comes from a man younger than 35 with type 1 diabetes.

The CDR3 DNA follows: TGCGCCAGCAGTAAGCAGGGGGTTACTAGCACAGATACGCAGTATTTT. This gives the protein CASSKQGVTSTDTQYF. The chain has TRBV5-1 and TRBJ2-3; 7 bases line up with TRBD1. The V gene's germline CDR1 is SGHRS and CDR2 YFSETQ. CDR3 length equals 16 residues. V shed 5 bases, J shed 0 bases, and the junction held 9 bases outside the gene matches.